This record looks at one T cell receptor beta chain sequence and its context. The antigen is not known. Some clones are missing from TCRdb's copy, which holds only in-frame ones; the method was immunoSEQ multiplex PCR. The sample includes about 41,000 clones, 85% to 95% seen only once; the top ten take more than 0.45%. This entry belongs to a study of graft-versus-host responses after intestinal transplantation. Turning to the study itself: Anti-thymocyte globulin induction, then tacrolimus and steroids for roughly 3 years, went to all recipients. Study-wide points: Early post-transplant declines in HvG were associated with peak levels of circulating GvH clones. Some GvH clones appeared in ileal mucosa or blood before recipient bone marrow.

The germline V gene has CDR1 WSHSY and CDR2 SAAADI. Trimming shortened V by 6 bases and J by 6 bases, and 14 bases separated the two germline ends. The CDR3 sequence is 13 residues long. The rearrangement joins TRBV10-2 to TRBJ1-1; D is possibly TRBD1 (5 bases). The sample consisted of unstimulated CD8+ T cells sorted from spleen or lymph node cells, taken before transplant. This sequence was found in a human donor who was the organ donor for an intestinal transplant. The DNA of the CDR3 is TGCGCCAGCAGCACCTCTGAAGGGGCTGAAGCTTTCTTT. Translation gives CASSTSEGAEAFF.